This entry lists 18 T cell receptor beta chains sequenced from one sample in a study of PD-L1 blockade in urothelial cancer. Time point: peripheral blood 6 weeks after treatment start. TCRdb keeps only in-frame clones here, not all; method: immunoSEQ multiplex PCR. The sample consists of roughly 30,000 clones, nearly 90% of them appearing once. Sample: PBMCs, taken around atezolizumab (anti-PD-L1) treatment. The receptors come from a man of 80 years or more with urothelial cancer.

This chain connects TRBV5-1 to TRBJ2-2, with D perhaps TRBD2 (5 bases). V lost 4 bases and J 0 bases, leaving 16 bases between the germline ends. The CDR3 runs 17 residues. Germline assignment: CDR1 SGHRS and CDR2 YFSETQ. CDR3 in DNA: TGCGCCAGCAGCCACCGATCGAGCGGCGCGAACACCGGGGAGCTGTTTTTT. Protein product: CASSHRSSGANTGELFF.

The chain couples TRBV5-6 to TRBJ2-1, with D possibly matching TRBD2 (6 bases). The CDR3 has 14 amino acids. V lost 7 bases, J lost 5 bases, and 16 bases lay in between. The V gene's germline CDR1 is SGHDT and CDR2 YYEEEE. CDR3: CASRKEGTHNEQFF. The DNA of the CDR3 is TGTGCCAGCCGTAAGGAGGGGACCCACAATGAGCAGTTCTTC.

The CDR3: CASSPPGNQETQYF. Written as DNA, the CDR3 is TGCGCCAGCAGCCCTCCGGGGAACCAAGAGACCCAGTACTTC. The rearrangement uses TRBV5-1 and TRBJ2-5; a possible D gene is TRBD2 (5 bases). V was cut by 4 bases and J by 0 bases, with 10 bases left in between. This CDR3 is 14 amino acids long. The V gene's germline CDR1 is SGHRS and CDR2 YFSETQ.

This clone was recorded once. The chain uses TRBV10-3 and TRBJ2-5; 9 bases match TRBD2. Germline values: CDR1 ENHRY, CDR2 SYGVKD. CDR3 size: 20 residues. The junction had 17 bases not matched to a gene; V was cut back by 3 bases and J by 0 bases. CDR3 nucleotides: TGTGCCATCAGTGAATTAGGGAAACTAGCGGGTCCCCCCAACCAAGAGACCCAGTACTTC. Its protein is CAISELGKLAGPPNQETQYF.

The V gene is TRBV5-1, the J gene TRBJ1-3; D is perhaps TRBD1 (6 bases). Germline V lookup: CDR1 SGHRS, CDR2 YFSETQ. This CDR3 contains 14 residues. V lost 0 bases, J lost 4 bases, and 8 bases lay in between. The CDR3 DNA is TGCGCCAGCAGCTTGGACAGGGCCGGAAACACCATATATTTT. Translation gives CASSLDRAGNTIYF.

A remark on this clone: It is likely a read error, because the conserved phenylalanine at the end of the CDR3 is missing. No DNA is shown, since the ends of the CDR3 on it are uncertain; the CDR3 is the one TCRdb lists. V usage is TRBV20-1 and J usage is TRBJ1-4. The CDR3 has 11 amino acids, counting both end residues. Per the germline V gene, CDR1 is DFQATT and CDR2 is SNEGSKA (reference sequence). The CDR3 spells CSARDRTSVEV.

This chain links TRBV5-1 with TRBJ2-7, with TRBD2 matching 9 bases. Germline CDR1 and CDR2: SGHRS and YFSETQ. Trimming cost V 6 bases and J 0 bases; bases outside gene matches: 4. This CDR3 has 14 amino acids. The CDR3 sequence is CASTAGGSSYEQYF. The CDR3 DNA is TGCGCCAGCACGGCGGGAGGGAGCTCCTACGAGCAGTACTTC.

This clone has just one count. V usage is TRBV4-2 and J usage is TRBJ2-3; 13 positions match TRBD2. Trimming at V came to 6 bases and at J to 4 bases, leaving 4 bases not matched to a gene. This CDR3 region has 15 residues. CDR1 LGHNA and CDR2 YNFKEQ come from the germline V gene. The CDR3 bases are TGTGCCAGCAGAGGGACTAGCGGGGAGTCAGATACGCAGTATTTT. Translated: CASRGTSGESDTQYF.

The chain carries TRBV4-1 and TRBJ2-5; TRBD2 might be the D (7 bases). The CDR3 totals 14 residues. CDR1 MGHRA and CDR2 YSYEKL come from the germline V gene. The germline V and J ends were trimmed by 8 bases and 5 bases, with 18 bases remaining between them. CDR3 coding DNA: TGCGCCAGCTCCCTTTCGGGGGGCCGGGAGACCCAGTACTTC. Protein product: CASSLSGGRETQYF.

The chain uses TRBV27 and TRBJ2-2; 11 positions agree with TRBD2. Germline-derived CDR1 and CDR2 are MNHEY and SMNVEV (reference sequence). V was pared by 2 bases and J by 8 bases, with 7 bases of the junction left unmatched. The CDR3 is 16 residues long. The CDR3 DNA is TGTGCCAGCAGTTTAGTTAGACTAGCGGGAAGAGGGGAGCTGTTTTTT. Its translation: CASSLVRLAGRGELFF.

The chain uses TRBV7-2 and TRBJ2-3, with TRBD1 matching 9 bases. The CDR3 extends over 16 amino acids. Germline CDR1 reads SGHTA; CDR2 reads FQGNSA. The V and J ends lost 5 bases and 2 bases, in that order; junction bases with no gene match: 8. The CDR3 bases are TGTGCCAGCAGCATCATGGGACAGGGAGCCACAGATACGCAGTATTTT. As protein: CASSIMGQGATDTQYF.

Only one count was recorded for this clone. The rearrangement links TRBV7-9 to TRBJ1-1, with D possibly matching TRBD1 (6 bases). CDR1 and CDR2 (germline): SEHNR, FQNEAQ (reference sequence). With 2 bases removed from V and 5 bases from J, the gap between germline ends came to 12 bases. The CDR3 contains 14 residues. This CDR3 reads CASSLQSGVTEAFF. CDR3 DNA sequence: TGTGCCAGCAGCTTACAATCAGGGGTAACTGAAGCTTTCTTT. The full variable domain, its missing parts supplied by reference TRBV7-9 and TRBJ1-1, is DTGVSQNPRHKITKRGQNVTFRCDPISEHNRLYWYRQTLGQGPEFLTYFQNEAQLEKSRLLSDRFSAERPKGSFSTLEIQRTEQGDSAMYLCASSLQSGVTEAFFGQGTRLTVV.

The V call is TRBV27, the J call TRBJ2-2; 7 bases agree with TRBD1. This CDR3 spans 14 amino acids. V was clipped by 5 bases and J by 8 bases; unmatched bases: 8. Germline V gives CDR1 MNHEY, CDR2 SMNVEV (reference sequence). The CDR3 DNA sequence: TGTGCCAGCAGTGAACAGGGGTTCGCGGGGGAGCTGTTTTTT. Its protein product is CASSEQGFAGELFF.

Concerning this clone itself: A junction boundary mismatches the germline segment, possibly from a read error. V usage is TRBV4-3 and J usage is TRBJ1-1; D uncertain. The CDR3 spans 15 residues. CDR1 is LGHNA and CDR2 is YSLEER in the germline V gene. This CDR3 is CASSQVGGLNAEAFF. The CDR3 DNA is TGCGCCAGCAGCCAGGTTGGCGGGCTGAACGCTGAAGCTTTCTTT.

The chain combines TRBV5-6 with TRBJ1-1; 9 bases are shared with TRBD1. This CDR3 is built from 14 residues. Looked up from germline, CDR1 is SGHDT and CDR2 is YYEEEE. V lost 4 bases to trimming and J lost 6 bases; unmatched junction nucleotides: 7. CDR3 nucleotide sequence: TGTGCCAGCAGCCTCCCCCGACAGGGGGCTGAAGCTTTCTTT. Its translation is CASSLPRQGAEAFF.

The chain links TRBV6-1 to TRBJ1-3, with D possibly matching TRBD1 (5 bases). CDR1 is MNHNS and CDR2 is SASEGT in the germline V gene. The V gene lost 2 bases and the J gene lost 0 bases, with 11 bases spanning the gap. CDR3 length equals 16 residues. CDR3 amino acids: CASSESIGGSGNTIYF. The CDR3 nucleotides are TGTGCCAGCAGTGAAAGTATCGGGGGCTCTGGAAACACCATATATTTT.

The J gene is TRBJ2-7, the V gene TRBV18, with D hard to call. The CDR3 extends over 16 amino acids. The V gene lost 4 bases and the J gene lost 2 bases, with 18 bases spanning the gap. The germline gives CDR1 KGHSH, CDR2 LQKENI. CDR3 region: CASSHPETSFTYEQYF. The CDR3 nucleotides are TGTGCCAGCTCACACCCTGAAACTTCCTTTACCTACGAGCAGTACTTC.

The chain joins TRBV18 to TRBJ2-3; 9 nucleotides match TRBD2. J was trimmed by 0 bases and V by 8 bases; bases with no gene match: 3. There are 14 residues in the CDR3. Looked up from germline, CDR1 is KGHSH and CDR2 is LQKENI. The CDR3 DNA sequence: TGTGCCAGCCGTAGCGGGGGCAGCACAGATACGCAGTATTTT. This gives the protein CASRSGGSTDTQYF.